By frequency in the sample, the clone carrying this TCR beta chain is medium-sized. The data belong to a study of CD8+ T cells in alopecia areata. The wider study: Treatment with tofacitinib (6 to 18 months) was followed by 6 months off drug.

The CDR3 runs 13 residues. CDR1 and CDR2 (germline): SGHTA, FQGNSA. V lost 5 bases and J 8 bases, leaving 13 bases between the germline ends. Sequencing relied on a cDNA template that was reverse transcribed from extracted RNA. Only in-frame clones appear in the TCRdb table, and some are missing; sequencing was by immunoSEQ multiplex PCR. The sample carries 200,000 or so clones, around three fifths recorded once. The receptor was derived from a human donor with alopecia areata. Here the sequenced sample was CD4+ T cells sorted from blood, taken at week 0. The chain has TRBV7-2 and TRBJ2-1; D gene ambiguous. The CDR3 region has the DNA TGTGCCAGCAGCCGCGGACCGGCACATGAGCAGTTCTTC. Protein product: CASSRGPAHEQFF. Full variable domain (remainder filled in from reference TRBV7-2 and TRBJ2-1): GAGVSQSPSNKVTEKGKDVELRCDPISGHTALYWYRQSLGQGLEFLIYFQGNSAPDKSGLPSDRFSAERTGGSVSTLTIQRTQQEDSAVYLCASSRGPAHEQFFGPGTRLTVL.